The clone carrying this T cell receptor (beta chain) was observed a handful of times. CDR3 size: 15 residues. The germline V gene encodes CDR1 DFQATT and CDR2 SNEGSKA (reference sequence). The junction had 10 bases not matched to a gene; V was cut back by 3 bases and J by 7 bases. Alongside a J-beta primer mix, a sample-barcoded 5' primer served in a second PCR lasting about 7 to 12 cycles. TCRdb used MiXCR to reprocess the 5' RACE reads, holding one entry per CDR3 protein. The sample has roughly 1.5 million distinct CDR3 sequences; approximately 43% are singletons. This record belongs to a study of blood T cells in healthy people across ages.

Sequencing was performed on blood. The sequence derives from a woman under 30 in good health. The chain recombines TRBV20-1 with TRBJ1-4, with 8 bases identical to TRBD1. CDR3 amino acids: CSASVQGARSEKLFF. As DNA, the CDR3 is TGCAGTGCTAGTGTGCAGGGGGCGAGGAGTGAAAAACTGTTTTTT.